This T cell receptor beta chain was recorded in a study of shared clonotypes between healthy human individuals (TCRdb year 2020). Background on the whole study: Two women and a few men aged 18 to 49 years were included in the cohort. For each donor, CD4 naive and CD4 memory were each run on three plates, CD8 naive on two plates, and CD8 memory on one plate. To increase sequencing depth and limit assay-specific biases, TCR repertoire library preparation and sequencing were carried out by different laboratories using diverse techniques. To estimate repertoire size and how much clonotypes are shared between individuals, the study performed deep sequencing of blood TCR repertoires from roughly five healthy adults. Leukapheresis yielded between about 0.85 and 9.5 billion PBMCs per donor.

Study-wide conclusions, independent of this receptor: Sampling was restricted to blood, and TCR repertoires in tissue are likely to differ from TCR repertoires in blood. Even with the large sequencing depth, rarefaction of the sorted-subset datasets indicated that sequencing was incomplete. Across several donors, 5% to 6% of naive CD4, roughly 3.5% of naive CD8, around 2.1% of memory CD4, and over 0.35% of memory CD8 clonotypes were shared. The small number of donors limited the genetic and exposure-history diversity represented. Compared with non-shared clonotypes, clonotypes shared by all four sorted-subset donors had higher generation probabilities. Pairwise subsampling indicated that sequencing depth was expected to affect the degree of clonotype sharing among donors. Naive subsets generally had larger estimated clonotype richness than memory subsets.

Turning to this clone: The clone's antigen remains unknown. No quality values exist for individual bases; no much larger clone is one base distant. Other DNA sequences of this sample code for an identical CDR3.

Donors were healthy HIV-negative adults with no recently reported acute infections or vaccinations. Only Caucasian adults living in Nashville, Tennessee, USA were represented among the donors. CD4+ T cells were enriched through magnetic negative selection, after which naive cells were positively selected on CD45RA and the remaining negative fraction served as the memory subset. Blood was collected by leukapheresis, and PBMCs were isolated by Ficoll-Histopaque density gradient centrifugation and then cryopreserved in liquid nitrogen vapor phase. Purity and quantity of every magnetically sorted T cell population were checked by analytical flow cytometry. From each sorted fraction, genomic DNA was isolated and quantified by UV absorbance on a Nanodrop 2000c. Using the deep immunoSEQ assay, TCR CDR3 regions were amplified from genomic DNA by multiplex PCR. For each cell subset, the extracted genomic DNA was distributed evenly across all wells of several immunoSEQ 96-well plates, and each plate served as one replicate. Each replicate PCR for sorted subsets received roughly 0.2 ug genomic DNA, equal to tens of thousands of T cell genomes. The purified libraries were quantified using a Qubit 3.0 fluorometer, sized with a Bioanalyzer 2100, and then quantified again using the KAPA Library Quantification kit. A separate single-read 150-cycle Illumina NextSeq 550 flow cell was used to sequence each immunoSEQ 96-well plate. As for how the authors treated the data: Because only junctional sequences without quality scores were contained in the immunoSEQ output, filtering matching that applied to full-length reads could not be performed. To assign V/J genes and CDR3, sequences were annotated against IMGT germline references using PyIR, a Python wrapper for IgBLAST v1.9. Reads were filtered out if the reads had weak V/J assignments (E-value above 1e-6), no CDR3, stop codons, out-of-frame junctions, or ambiguous translated residues. V3J clonotypes were defined by identical inferred V gene, J gene, and CDR3 amino acid sequence. To compute the percentage overlap between repertoires, the number of shared unique clonotypes was divided by the size of the smaller repertoire. Repertoire richness was assessed with RTK rarefaction, the Chao1 estimator, and Recon v2.1 estimates of unobserved clonotypes. Generation probabilities for all TCRbeta clonotypes obtained by the gDNA method from a handful of donors were computed using OLGA. TCRdb took this table from immuneACCESS and kept in-frame rearrangements with V and J called. Such tables lack part of the clones; where checked against another copy, unresolved V genes explain under half of the gap, and the rest is unexplained. V, J and clone size are those of that table, while D and trimming were read from the DNA. This sample is represented by roughly 1.5 million clones; around 98% of them were singletons. Less than 0.55% of the sample is in the top ten clones.

Taken from the germline V gene, the CDR1 and CDR2 loops are SGHRS and YFSETQ. Inclusive of the bounding cysteine and phenylalanine, the CDR3 is 16 residues long. Of the read, only the CDR3 DNA is kept; its 48 bases are in frame from base 1. Relative to germline, V is 0 bases shorter and J is 1 base shorter, with 11 bases between their ends. The chain is encoded by TRBV5-1 joined to TRBJ2-1, with the D gene uncertain. Sample: naive CD4+ T cells sorted from blood. The sample's cell subset or site label is to be understood as: CD45RA+ positively selected. This TCR was sampled from a man in his thirties or forties in good health. CDR3 region: CASSLAGGSSYNEQFF. The nucleotide sequence reads TGCGCCAGCAGCTTGGCCGGCGGAAGTTCCTACAATGAGCAGTTCTTC.